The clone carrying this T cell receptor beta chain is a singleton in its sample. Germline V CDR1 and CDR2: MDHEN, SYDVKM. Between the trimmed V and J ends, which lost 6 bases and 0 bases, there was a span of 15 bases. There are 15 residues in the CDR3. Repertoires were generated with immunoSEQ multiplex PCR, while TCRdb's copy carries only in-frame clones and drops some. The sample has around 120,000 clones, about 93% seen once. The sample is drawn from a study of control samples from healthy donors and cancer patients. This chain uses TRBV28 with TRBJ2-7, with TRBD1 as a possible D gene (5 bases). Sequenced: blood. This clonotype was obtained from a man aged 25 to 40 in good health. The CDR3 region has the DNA TGTGCCAGCAGCGCAATAGACAGAGACTCCTACGAGCAGTACTTC. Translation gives CASSAIDRDSYEQYF. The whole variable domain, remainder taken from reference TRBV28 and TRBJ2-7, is DVKVTQSSRYLVKRTGEKVFLECVQDMDHENMFWYRQDPGLGLRLIYFSYDVKMKEKGDIPEGYSVSREKKERFSLILESASTNQTSMYLCASSAIDRDSYEQYFGPGTRLTVT.